The 4 T cell receptor beta chains listed next were all sequenced from one sample in a study of T cell responses to AZD1222 COVID-19 vaccine. TCRdb's copy holds only in-frame clones and misses some; the assay was immunoSEQ multiplex PCR. This sample has some 150,000 clones, with less than 95% found just once. The specimen was peripheral blood, collected on day 0 of AZD1222 vaccination. Every receptor here comes from an adult in good health.

The rearrangement uses TRBV28 and TRBJ1-2; D is possibly TRBD1 (5 bases). The CDR3 sequence is 15 residues long. With 7 bases removed from V and 0 bases from J, the gap between germline ends came to 15 bases. Germline CDR1 is MDHEN and CDR2 is SYDVKM. This CDR3 is CASKAGTSSNYGYTF. CDR3 in DNA: TGTGCCAGCAAGGCCGGGACCTCCTCTAACTATGGCTACACCTTC.

The genes are TRBV11-3 and TRBJ2-1; D unresolved. CDR1 and CDR2 (germline): SGHNT, YENEEA. The CDR3 is made up of 15 amino acids. Trimming took 5 bases from V and 0 from J, leaving 11 bases between them. In DNA form, the CDR3 reads TGTGCCAGCAGCAACAGACGGAGCTCCTACAATGAGCAGTTCTTC. Its translation: CASSNRRSSYNEQFF.

The V call is TRBV6-2 or TRBV6-3, the J call TRBJ2-1, with 9 bases identical to TRBD1. This CDR3 has 17 amino acids. J gave up 10 bases and V 2 bases, and 15 bases lay outside the gene matches. Germline V gene lookup returns CDR1 MNHEY and CDR2 SVGEGT. The CDR3 spells CASSYLGQGLRAFEQFF. The CDR3 nucleotides read TGTGCCAGCAGTTACCTCGGACAGGGGCTCCGCGCTTTCGAGCAGTTCTTC.

This clone was detected once. The gene calls are TRBV28 and TRBJ1-5; TRBD1 is a possible D gene (5 bases). V was pared by 4 bases and J by 0 bases, with 13 bases between. Germline CDR1 reads MDHEN; CDR2 reads SYDVKM. The CDR3 contains 16 residues. Here the CDR3 reads CASSSEGFGSNQPQHF. Written as DNA, the CDR3 is TGTGCCAGCAGTTCCGAGGGGTTCGGTAGCAATCAGCCCCAGCATTTT.